This entry lists 14 T cell receptor beta chains sequenced from one sample in a study of cytomegalovirus exposure and HLA in healthy donors. PCR amplification relied on 60 Vbeta primers (plus 13 Jbeta primers). The repertoire was sequenced with immunoSEQ multiplex PCR; TCRdb's copy has only in-frame clones and lacks some. The data show approximately 190,000 clones, with over 65% seen just once and 2.6% held by the top ten. Sequencing was performed on PBMCs. The receptors derive from a woman aged 45-65 years in good health and CMV-seropositive.

The chain uses TRBV5-1 and TRBJ2-1; TRBD2 agrees at 11 bases. J was trimmed by 15 bases and V by 5 bases; bases with no gene match: 7. CDR3 length equals 12 residues. Germline-derived CDR1 and CDR2 are SGHRS and YFSETQ. The CDR3: CASRSGLAELFF. The CDR3 nucleotides read TGCGCCAGCAGATCGGGACTAGCGGAACTGTTCTTC.

This sequence joins TRBV7-2 and TRBJ2-4, with 8 bases lining up with TRBD2. The CDR3 contains 15 residues. CDR1 SGHTA and CDR2 FQGNSA come from the germline V gene. V was clipped by 5 bases and J by 0 bases; unmatched bases: 3. For the CDR3, the DNA is TGTGCCAGCAGCACCGGGGGGGCAGCCAAAAACATTCAGTACTTC. This translates into CASSTGGAAKNIQYF.

This chain uses TRBV5-4 with TRBJ2-3, with a tentative D call TRBD2 (6 bases). Germline V gene sequence: CDR1 SGHNT, CDR2 YYREEE (reference sequence). V shed 1 base and J shed 5 bases, with 14 bases lying between them. The CDR3 loop spans 15 amino acids. The DNA of the CDR3 is TGTGCCAGCAGCTTGCGGGGGACCCTTGAAGATACGCAGTATTTT. Its protein product is CASSLRGTLEDTQYF.

The sample holds one count of this clone. The CDR3 region has the DNA TGCGCCAGCAGCCTCTCCAGCGGGGGACGTACAGATACGCAGTATTTT. This codes for CASSLSSGGRTDTQYF. The chain links TRBV4-3 to TRBJ2-3; 8 bases map to TRBD2. The CDR3 sequence is 16 residues long. Germline V gene data show CDR1 as LGHNA and CDR2 as YSLEER. The V and J ends lost 4 bases and 3 bases, in that order; junction bases with no gene match: 9.

The chain uses TRBV11-3 and TRBJ2-3; 10 bases are a match to TRBD1. Germline loops: CDR1 SGHNT, CDR2 YENEEA. The V gene end was trimmed by 3 bases and the J gene end by 4 bases; junction bases not matched to a gene: 4. This CDR3 comprises 15 residues. The CDR3 loop reads CASSFGTGVADTQYF. Written as DNA, the CDR3 is TGTGCCAGCAGCTTTGGGACAGGGGTGGCAGATACGCAGTATTTT.

This clone was observed a single time. This chain links TRBV5-4 with TRBJ2-1, with TRBD1 matching 9 bases. The germline V gene has CDR1 SGHNT and CDR2 YYREEE (reference sequence). Trimming removed 2 bases from V and 5 bases from J; junction bases left unmatched: 5. The CDR3 has 15 residues. The CDR3 reads CASSLPGQGNNEQFF. DNA of the CDR3: TGTGCCAGCAGCTTACCGGGACAGGGCAACAATGAGCAGTTCTTC.

The rearrangement links TRBV9 to TRBJ2-3; 8 positions agree with TRBD2. Germline CDR1 SGDLS, CDR2 YYNGEE. The J segment lost 4 bases and the V segment lost 4 bases, leaving 5 bases of the junction unmatched. This CDR3 region has 14 residues. DNA for the CDR3: TGTGCCAGCAGCTCCGGGACTAGTTCAGATACGCAGTATTTT. Amino acids: CASSSGTSSDTQYF.

The V and J genes are TRBV6-5 and TRBJ2-3, with 9 bases aligning to TRBD2. Looked up from germline, CDR1 is MNHEY and CDR2 is SVGAGI. V was pared by 6 bases and J by 5 bases, with 9 bases of the junction left unmatched. This CDR3 is 15 amino acids long. CDR3 residues: CASRSGGLKGDTQYF. The CDR3 region has the DNA TGTGCCAGCAGGAGCGGGGGGCTAAAAGGAGATACGCAGTATTTT.

This chain joins TRBV18 and TRBJ1-5, with a tentative D call TRBD1 (6 bases). Trimming removed 3 bases at V and 3 bases at J, with 15 bases between. The CDR3 has 16 residues. Per germline, CDR1 KGHSH and CDR2 LQKENI. CDR3 protein: CASSPTTGRANQPQHF. The CDR3 nucleotides are TGTGCCAGCTCACCGACTACAGGGAGGGCCAATCAGCCCCAGCATTTT.

This clone has a single count. The gene calls are TRBV23-1 and TRBJ2-2; maybe TRBD1 (5 bases). TRBV23-1 is flagged as an ORF with uncertain function. V was pared by 2 bases and J by 1 base, with 11 bases between. This CDR3 has 16 amino acids. CDR3 nucleotide sequence: TGCGCCAGCAGTCAACCCCTCGACAGGAACACCGGGGAGCTGTTTTTT. It specifies CASSQPLDRNTGELFF.

Details on this clone: The junction shows a germline mismatch at one end, possibly a read error. The chain carries TRBV7-7 and TRBJ2-3; no definite D call. Looked up from germline, CDR1 is SSHAT and CDR2 is FNYEAQ (reference sequence). The CDR3 extends over 14 amino acids. Written as DNA, the CDR3 is TGTGCTAGCAGCTTAGATACGAGGACAGATACGCAGTATTTT. Its translation is CASSLDTRTDTQYF.

The chain joins TRBV30 to TRBJ1-5, with D uncertain. The CDR3 extends over 13 amino acids. CDR1 is GTSNPN and CDR2 is SVGIG in the germline V gene (reference sequence). V lost 5 bases and J 2 bases, leaving 10 bases between the germline ends. The DNA of the CDR3 is TGTGCCTGGGGCCATAAAGGCAATCAGCCCCAGCATTTT. This gives the protein CAWGHKGNQPQHF.

The V and J genes are TRBV9 and TRBJ1-4; TRBD1 aligns across 10 bases. Germline V gene lookup returns CDR1 SGDLS and CDR2 YYNGEE. The junction had 3 bases not matched to a gene; V was cut back by 0 bases and J by 4 bases. The CDR3 has 16 residues. CDR3 amino acids: CASSVERTGGNEKLFF. The DNA of the CDR3 is TGTGCCAGCAGCGTAGAAAGGACAGGGGGTAATGAAAAACTGTTTTTT.

This chain joins TRBV5-4 and TRBJ2-5, with 7 bases that match TRBD1. This CDR3 spans 17 amino acids. V gave up 0 bases and J gave up 4 bases; unmatched junction bases: 12. Germline V gene lookup returns CDR1 SGHNT and CDR2 YYREEE (reference sequence). In DNA form, the CDR3 reads TGTGCCAGCAGCTTGGGGGCACCTGACAGGGCCAGAGAGACCCAGTACTTC. It encodes CASSLGAPDRARETQYF.